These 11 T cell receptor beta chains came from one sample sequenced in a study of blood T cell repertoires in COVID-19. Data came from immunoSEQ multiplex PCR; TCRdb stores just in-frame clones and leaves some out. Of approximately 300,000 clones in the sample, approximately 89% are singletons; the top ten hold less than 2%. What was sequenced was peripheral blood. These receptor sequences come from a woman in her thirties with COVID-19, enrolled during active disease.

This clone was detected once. The CDR3 DNA follows: TGCAGCGTAGATTTCGGGACAGAAGATGGCTACACCTTC. It is translated as CSVDFGTEDGYTF. The V call is TRBV29-1, the J call TRBJ1-2, with 7 bases aligning to TRBD1. The J segment lost 6 bases and the V segment lost 6 bases, leaving 10 bases of the junction unmatched. The germline gives CDR1 SQVTM, CDR2 ANQGSEA. The CDR3 length is 13 residues.

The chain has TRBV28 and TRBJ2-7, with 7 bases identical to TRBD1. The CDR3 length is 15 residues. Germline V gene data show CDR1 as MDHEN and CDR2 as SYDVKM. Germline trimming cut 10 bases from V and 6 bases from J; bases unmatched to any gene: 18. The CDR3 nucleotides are TGTGCCACCTCCCCTTACCTGGGACAGTGGGTCGAGCAGTACGTC. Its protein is CATSPYLGQWVEQYV.

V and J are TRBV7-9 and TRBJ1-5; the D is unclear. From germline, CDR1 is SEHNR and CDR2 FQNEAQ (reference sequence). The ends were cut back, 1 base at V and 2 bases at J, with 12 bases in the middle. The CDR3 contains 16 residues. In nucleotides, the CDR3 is TGTGCCAGCAGCTTAGGGCCCCCGCGGGGCAATCAGCCCCAGCATTTT. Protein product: CASSLGPPRGNQPQHF. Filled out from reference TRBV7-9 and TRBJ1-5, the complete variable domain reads DTGVSQNPRHKITKRGQNVTFRCDPISEHNRLYWYRQTLGQGPEFLTYFQNEAQLEKSRLLSDRFSAERPKGSFSTLEIQRTEQGDSAMYLCASSLGPPRGNQPQHFGDGTRLSIL.

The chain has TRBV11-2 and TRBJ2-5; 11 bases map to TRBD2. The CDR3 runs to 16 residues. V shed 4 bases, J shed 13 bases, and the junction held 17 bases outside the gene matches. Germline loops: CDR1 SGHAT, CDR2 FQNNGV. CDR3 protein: CASSSPVVGLAAPRYF. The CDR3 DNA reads TGTGCCAGCAGCTCCCCCGTCGTGGGACTAGCGGCGCCCCGGTACTTC.

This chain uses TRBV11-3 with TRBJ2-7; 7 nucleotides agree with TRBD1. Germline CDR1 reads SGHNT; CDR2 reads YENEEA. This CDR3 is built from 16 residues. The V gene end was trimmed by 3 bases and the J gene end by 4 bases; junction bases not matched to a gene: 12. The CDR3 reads CASSFRGGMGFYEQYF. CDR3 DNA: TGTGCCAGCAGCTTCCGAGGGGGCATGGGGTTTTACGAGCAGTACTTC.

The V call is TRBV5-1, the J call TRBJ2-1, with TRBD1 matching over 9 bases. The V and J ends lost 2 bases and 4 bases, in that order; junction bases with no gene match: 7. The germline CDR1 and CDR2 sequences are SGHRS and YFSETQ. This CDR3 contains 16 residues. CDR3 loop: CASSLGDRVSYNEQFF. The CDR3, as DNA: TGCGCCAGCAGCTTAGGGGACAGGGTATCGTACAATGAGCAGTTCTTC.

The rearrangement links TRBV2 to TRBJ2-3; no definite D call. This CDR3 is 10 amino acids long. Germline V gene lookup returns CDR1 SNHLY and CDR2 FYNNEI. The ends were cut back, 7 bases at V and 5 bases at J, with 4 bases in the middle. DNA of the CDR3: TGTGCCAGCACGGGAGATACGCAGTATTTT. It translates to CASTGDTQYF.

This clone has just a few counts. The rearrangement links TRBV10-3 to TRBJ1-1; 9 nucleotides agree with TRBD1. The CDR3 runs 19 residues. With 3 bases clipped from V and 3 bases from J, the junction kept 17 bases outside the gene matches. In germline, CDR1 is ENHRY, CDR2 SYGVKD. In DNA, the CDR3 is TGTGCCATCAGTGACCCCCGTACCGGGACAGGGAATCGGTACACTGAAGCTTTCTTT. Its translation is CAISDPRTGTGNRYTEAFF.

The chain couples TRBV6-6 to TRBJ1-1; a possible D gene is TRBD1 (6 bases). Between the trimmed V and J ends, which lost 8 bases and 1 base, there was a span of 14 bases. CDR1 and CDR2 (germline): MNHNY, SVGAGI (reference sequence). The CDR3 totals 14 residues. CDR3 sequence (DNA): TGTGCCAGCCTCCTCCAGGGGCGGAACACTGAAGCTTTCTTT. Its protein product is CASLLQGRNTEAFF.

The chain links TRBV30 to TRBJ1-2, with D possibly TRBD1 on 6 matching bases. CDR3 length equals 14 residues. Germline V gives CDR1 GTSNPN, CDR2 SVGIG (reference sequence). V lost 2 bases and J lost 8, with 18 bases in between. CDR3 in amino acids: CAWSPYLTGLGYTF. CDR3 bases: TGTGCCTGGAGTCCTTACCTGACAGGTCTAGGCTACACCTTC.

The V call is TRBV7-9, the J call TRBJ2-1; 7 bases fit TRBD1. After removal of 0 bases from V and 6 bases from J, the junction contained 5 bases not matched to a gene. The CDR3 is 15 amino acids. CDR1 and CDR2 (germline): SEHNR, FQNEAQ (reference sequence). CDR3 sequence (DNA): TGTGCCAGCAGCTTAGCTCTGACAGGGCTCAATGAGCAGTTCTTC. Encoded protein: CASSLALTGLNEQFF. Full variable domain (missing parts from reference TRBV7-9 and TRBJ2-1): DTGVSQNPRHKITKRGQNVTFRCDPISEHNRLYWYRQTLGQGPEFLTYFQNEAQLEKSRLLSDRFSAERPKGSFSTLEIQRTEQGDSAMYLCASSLALTGLNEQFFGPGTRLTVL.